This T cell receptor (beta chain) emerged from a study of blood T cell repertoires in COVID-19. Study-wide background: The study drew acute and convalescent COVID-19 samples from the United States, Italy and Spain. The cDNA or gDNA used as material had been derived from T cells, B-cell-depleted T cells, or PBMCs.

V was clipped by 4 bases and J by 6 bases, with 15 bases between them. The CDR3 length is 15 residues. Germline V gives CDR1 LGHNT, CDR2 FRNRAP. Sequencing was performed with immunoSEQ multiplex PCR; in TCRdb, only in-frame clones are kept and a portion is missing. The table records fewer than 300,000 clones, around nine tenths of them present only once. Residents of about two dozen US areas, aged roughly 18 to 89 years, made up the participants. Among Cohort 3 donors, those recovered had two negative PCRs, clearance, or symptom resolution. This TCR came from a man aged 35-49 years who had recovered from COVID-19. Sequenced input: PBMCs or T cells enriched from blood (not recorded which). The chain links TRBV12-5 to TRBJ2-2; possible D gene TRBD2, 5 bases. The CDR3 loop is CASGSPSIPAGELFF. DNA for the CDR3: TGTGCTAGTGGTTCCCCTAGCATCCCGGCCGGGGAGCTGTTTTTT.